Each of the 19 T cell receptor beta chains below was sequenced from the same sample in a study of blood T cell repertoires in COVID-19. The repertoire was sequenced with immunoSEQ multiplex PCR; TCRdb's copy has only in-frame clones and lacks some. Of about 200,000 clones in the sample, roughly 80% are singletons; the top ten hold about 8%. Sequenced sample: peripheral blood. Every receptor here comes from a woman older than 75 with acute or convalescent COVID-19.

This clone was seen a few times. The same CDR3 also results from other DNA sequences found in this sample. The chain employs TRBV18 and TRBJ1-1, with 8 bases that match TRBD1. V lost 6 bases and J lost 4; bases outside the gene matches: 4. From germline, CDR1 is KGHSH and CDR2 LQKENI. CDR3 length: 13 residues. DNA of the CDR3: TGTGCCAGCTCGCCAGACAGGGGCACTGAAGCTTTCTTT. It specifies CASSPDRGTEAFF. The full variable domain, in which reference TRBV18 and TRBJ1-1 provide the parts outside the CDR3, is NAGVMQNPRHLVRRRGQEARLRCSPMKGHSHVYWYRQLPEEGLKFMVYLQKENIIDESGMPKERFSAEFPKEGPSILRIQQVVRGDSAAYFCASSPDRGTEAFFGQGTRLTVV.

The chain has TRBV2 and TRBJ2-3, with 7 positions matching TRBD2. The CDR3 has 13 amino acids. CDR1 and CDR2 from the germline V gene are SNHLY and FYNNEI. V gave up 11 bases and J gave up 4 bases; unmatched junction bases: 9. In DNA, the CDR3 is TGTGCCGGCGGACTAGGAAGGGCAGATACGCAGTATTTT. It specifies CAGGLGRADTQYF.

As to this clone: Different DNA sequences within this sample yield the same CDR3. CDR3 sequence reads: CASSPTGQETQYF. The CDR3 bases are TGTGCCAGCAGTCCGACAGGGCAAGAGACCCAGTACTTC. The J gene is TRBJ2-5, the V gene TRBV12-3 or TRBV12-4; TRBD1 matches 7 bases. This CDR3 contains 13 residues. The V segment lost 5 bases and the J segment 2 bases; nucleotides outside the gene matches: 2.

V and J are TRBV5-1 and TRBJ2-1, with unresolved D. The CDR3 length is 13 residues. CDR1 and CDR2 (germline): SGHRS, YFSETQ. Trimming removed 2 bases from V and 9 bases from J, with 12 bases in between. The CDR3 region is CASSLASSTEQFF. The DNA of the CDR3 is TGCGCCAGCAGCTTAGCTAGTAGTACTGAGCAGTTCTTC.

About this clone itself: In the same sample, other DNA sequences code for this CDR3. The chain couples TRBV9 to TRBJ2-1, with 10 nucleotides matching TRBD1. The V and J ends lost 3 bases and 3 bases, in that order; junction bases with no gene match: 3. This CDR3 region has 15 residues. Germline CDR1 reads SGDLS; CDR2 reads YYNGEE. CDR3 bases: TGTGCCAGCAGCGGCGGACAGGGGGGCTACAATGAGCAGTTCTTC. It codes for CASSGGQGGYNEQFF.

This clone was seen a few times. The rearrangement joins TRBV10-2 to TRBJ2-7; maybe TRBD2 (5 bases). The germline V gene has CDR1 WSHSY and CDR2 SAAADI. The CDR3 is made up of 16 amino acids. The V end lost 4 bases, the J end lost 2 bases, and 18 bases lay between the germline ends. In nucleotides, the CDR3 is TGCGCCAGCAGTGTCGGGGATAGCGCTTATACCTACGAGCAGTACTTC. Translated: CASSVGDSAYTYEQYF.

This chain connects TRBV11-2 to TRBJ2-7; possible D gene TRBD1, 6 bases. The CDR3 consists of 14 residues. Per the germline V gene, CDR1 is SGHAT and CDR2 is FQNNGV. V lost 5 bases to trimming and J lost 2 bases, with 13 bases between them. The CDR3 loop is CASSVDRPTYEQYF. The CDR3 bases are TGTGCCAGCAGCGTGGACAGACCGACCTACGAGCAGTACTTC.

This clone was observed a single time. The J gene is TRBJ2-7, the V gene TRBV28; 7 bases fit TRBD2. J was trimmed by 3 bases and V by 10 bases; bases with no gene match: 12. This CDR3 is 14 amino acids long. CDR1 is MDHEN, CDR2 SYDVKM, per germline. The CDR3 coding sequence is TGTGCCACCTTCCAGGGACTAACGAACTACGAGCAGTACTTC. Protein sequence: CATFQGLTNYEQYF.

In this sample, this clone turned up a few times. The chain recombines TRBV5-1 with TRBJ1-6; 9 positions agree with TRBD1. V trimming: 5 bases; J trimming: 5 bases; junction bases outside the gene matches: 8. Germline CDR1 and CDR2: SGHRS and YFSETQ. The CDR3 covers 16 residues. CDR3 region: CASSQQGAHNNSPLHF. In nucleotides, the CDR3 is TGCGCCAGCAGTCAACAGGGGGCGCACAATAATTCACCCCTCCACTTT.

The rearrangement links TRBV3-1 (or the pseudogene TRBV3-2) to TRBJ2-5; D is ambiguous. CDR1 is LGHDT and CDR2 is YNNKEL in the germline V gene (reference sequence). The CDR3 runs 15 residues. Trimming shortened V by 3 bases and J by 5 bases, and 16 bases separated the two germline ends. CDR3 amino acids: CASSQAGATWETQYF. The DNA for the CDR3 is TGTGCCAGCAGCCAGGCCGGAGCTACGTGGGAGACCCAGTACTTC.

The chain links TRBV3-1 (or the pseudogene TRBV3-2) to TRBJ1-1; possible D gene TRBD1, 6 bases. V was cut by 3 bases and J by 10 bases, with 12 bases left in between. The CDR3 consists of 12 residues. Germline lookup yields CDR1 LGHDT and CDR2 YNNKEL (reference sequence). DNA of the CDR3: TGTGCCAGCAGCCAGTCAAGGGGGGGAGCTTTCTTT. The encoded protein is CASSQSRGGAFF.

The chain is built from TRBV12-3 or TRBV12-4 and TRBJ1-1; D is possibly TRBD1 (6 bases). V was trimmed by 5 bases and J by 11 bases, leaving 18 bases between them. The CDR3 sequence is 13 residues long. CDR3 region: CASSNTGIVWAFF. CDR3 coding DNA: TGTGCCAGCAGTAATACAGGGATAGTATGGGCTTTCTTT.

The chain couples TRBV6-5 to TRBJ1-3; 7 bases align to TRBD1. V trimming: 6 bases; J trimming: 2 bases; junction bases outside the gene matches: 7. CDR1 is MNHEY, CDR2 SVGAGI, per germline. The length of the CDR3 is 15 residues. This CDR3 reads CASRFGTATGNTIYF. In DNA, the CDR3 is TGTGCCAGCAGATTCGGGACAGCTACTGGAAACACCATATATTTT.

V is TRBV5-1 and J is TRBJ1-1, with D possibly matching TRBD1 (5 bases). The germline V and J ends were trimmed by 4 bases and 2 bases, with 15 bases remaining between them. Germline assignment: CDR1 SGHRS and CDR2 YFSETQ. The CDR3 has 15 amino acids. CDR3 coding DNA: TGCGCCAGCAGCCGAACTCGGGGGAGTAACACTGAAGCTTTCTTT. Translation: CASSRTRGSNTEAFF. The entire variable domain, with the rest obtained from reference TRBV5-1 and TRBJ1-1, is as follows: KAGVTQTPRYLIKTRGQQVTLSCSPISGHRSVSWYQQTPGQGLQFLFEYFSETQRNKGNFPGRFSGRQFSNSRSEMNVSTLELGDSALYLCASSRTRGSNTEAFFGQGTRLTVV.

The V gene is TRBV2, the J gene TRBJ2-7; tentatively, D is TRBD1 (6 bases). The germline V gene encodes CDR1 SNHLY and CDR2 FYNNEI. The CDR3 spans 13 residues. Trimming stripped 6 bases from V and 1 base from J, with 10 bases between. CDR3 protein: CASRRTESYEQYF. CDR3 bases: TGTGCCAGCAGAAGGACAGAGTCCTACGAGCAGTACTTC. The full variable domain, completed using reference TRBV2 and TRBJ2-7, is EPEVTQTPSHQVTQMGQEVILRCVPISNHLYFYWYRQILGQKVEFLVSFYNNEISEKSEIFDDQFSVERPDGSNFTLKIRSTKLEDSAMYFCASRRTESYEQYFGPGTRLTVT.

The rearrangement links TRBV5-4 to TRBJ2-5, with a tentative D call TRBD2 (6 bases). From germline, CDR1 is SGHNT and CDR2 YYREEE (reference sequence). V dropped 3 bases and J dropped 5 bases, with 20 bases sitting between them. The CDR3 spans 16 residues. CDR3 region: CASSSESGVPGETQYF. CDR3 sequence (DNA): TGTGCCAGCAGCTCCGAGTCGGGAGTACCAGGGGAGACCCAGTACTTC.

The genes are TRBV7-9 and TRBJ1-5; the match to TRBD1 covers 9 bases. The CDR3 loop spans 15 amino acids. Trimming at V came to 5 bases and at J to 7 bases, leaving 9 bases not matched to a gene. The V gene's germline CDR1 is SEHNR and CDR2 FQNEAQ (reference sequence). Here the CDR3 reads CASSLGQGRDQPQHF. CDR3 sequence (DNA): TGTGCCAGCAGCCTTGGACAGGGGAGGGACCAGCCCCAGCATTTT.

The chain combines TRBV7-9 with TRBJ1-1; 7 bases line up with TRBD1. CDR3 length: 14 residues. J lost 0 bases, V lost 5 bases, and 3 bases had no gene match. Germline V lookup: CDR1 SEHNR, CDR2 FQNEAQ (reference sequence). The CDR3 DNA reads TGTGCCAGCAGCACGGGACAGCTGAACACTGAAGCTTTCTTT. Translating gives CASSTGQLNTEAFF.

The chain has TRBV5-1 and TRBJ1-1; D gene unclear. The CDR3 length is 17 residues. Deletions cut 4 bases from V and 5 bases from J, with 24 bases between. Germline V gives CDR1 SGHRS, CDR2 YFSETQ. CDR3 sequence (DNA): TGCGCCAGCAGCCGCCAAATGACCGGATCTAGCGATACTGAAGCTTTCTTT. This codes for CASSRQMTGSSDTEAFF.